What follows are 32 T cell receptor beta chains derived from one specimen sequenced in a study of T cell responses to AZD1222 COVID-19 vaccine. Profiling relied on immunoSEQ multiplex PCR, and the TCRdb table lists in-frame clones only, not all of them. The sample lists about 120,000 clones, about 90% seen once, with 8% to 9.5% in the top ten. The sample in question was peripheral blood, obtained on day 0 of AZD1222 vaccination. The origin of the receptors is an adult in good health.

V usage is TRBV5-1 and J usage is TRBJ2-5, with 9 bases fitting TRBD1. Losses at the gene ends were 4 bases for V and 5 bases for J; bases not matched to a gene: 9. CDR3 length: 15 residues. Germline V lookup: CDR1 SGHRS, CDR2 YFSETQ. In DNA form, the CDR3 reads TGCGCCAGCAGCACACAGGGGGCAAGAGGGGAGACCCAGTACTTC. It specifies CASSTQGARGETQYF.

The chain is built from TRBV2 and TRBJ1-5; no clear D. Between the trimmed V and J ends, which lost 4 bases and 0 bases, there was a span of 7 bases. Germline-derived CDR1 and CDR2 are SNHLY and FYNNEI. The CDR3 contains 14 residues. The CDR3: CASSGPHSNQPQHF. The CDR3 DNA reads as TGTGCCAGCAGTGGTCCGCATAGCAATCAGCCCCAGCATTTT.

The V and J genes are TRBV5-4 and TRBJ2-5, with TRBD2 matching over 8 bases. Germline trimming cut 4 bases from V and 5 bases from J; bases unmatched to any gene: 10. CDR1 is SGHNT and CDR2 is YYREEE in the germline V gene (reference sequence). The CDR3 runs 15 residues. CDR3: CASSPSGLEAETQYF. The CDR3 DNA reads TGTGCCAGCAGCCCATCGGGACTAGAGGCGGAGACCCAGTACTTC.

The chain joins TRBV6-5 to TRBJ2-1, with D maybe TRBD2 (6 bases). Germline V lookup: CDR1 MNHEY, CDR2 SVGAGI. This CDR3 region has 16 residues. The V gene lost 4 bases and the J gene lost 2 bases, with 15 bases spanning the gap. CDR3 nucleotides: TGTGCCAGCAGTTCTCCCCGGGGAGGCACCTACAATGAGCAGTTCTTC. Protein sequence: CASSSPRGGTYNEQFF.

This chain connects TRBV6-5 to TRBJ1-2, with D possibly being TRBD1 (6 bases). Trimming took 7 bases from V and 8 from J, leaving 23 bases between them. This CDR3 contains 15 residues. Germline V CDR1 and CDR2: MNHEY, SVGAGI. CDR3 sequence reads: CASKRPEGRGHGYTF. The CDR3, as DNA: TGTGCCAGCAAAAGACCTGAGGGCAGGGGTCACGGCTACACCTTC.

CDR3 sequence: CASSSPWGANNEQFF. CDR3 nucleotide sequence: TGCGCCAGCAGCTCTCCTTGGGGGGCCAACAATGAGCAGTTCTTC. The chain recombines TRBV5-1 with TRBJ2-1, with D perhaps TRBD1 or TRBD2 (6 bases each). This CDR3 region has 15 residues. Germline V gene lookup returns CDR1 SGHRS and CDR2 YFSETQ. Trimming shortened V by 3 bases and J by 5 bases, and 15 bases separated the two germline ends.

V and J are TRBV5-1 and TRBJ2-1; the match to TRBD2 covers 7 bases. V lost 3 bases and J lost 10; bases outside the gene matches: 13. Germline CDR1 and CDR2: SGHRS and YFSETQ. The CDR3 covers 15 residues. The CDR3 nucleotides are TGCGCCAGCAGCTCTCCGCGGGGGACTATTGTAGAGCAGTTCTTC. Protein sequence: CASSSPRGTIVEQFF.

This clone was recorded only once. This CDR3 is CASSPSLQKGDTEAFF. The CDR3, as DNA: TGTGCCAGCTCACCGAGTCTTCAAAAGGGGGACACTGAAGCTTTCTTT. The chain is built from TRBV18 and TRBJ1-1, with D maybe TRBD1 (6 bases). This CDR3 contains 16 residues. Germline loops: CDR1 KGHSH, CDR2 LQKENI. Trimming took 3 bases from V and 3 from J, leaving 17 bases between them.

CDR3 DNA sequence: TGTGCCAGCAGCCAGTGGGCCAATTACGAGCAGTACTTC. The encoded protein is CASSQWANYEQYF. The chain has TRBV7-8 and TRBJ2-7; no definite D call. CDR3 length: 13 amino acids. V was clipped by 5 bases and J by 4 bases, with 12 bases between them. Germline V CDR1 and CDR2: SGHVS, FQNEAQ.

This chain uses TRBV6-5 with TRBJ1-1; 7 positions match TRBD1. V dropped 2 bases and J dropped 6; count of bases not matched to a gene: 9. The length of the CDR3 is 15 residues. Germline-derived CDR1 and CDR2 are MNHEY and SVGAGI. DNA of the CDR3: TGTGCCAGCAGTTACGACAGGGCCAAGGGGGCTGAAGCTTTCTTT. This gives the protein CASSYDRAKGAEAFF.

The chain links TRBV28 to TRBJ1-2; D not resolved. The germline V gene has CDR1 MDHEN and CDR2 SYDVKM. V dropped 8 bases and J dropped 8 bases, with 12 bases sitting between them. The CDR3 loop spans 11 amino acids. CDR3 bases: TGTGCCAGCGGGGAAGAGGGCGGCTACACCTTC. It encodes CASGEEGGYTF.

The chain links TRBV3-1 (or the pseudogene TRBV3-2) to TRBJ2-7, with TRBD2 matching 8 bases. The CDR3 contains 15 residues. Trimming cost V 2 bases and J 6 bases; bases outside gene matches: 9. Germline V gene lookup returns CDR1 LGHDT and CDR2 YNNKEL (reference sequence). CDR3 sequence (DNA): TGTGCCAGCAGCCAACAACTAGCGGCACCTGGCGAGCAGTACTTC. It is translated as CASSQQLAAPGEQYF.

This clone was seen only a few times. The chain links TRBV20-1 to TRBJ2-1; D is unresolved. The CDR3 is made up of 13 amino acids. The V and J ends lost 3 bases and 6 bases respectively, with 12 bases between them. Per germline, CDR1 DFQATT and CDR2 SNEGSKA (reference sequence). CDR3 loop: CSASTQRGNEQFF. CDR3 coding DNA: TGCAGTGCTAGTACCCAGCGCGGCAATGAGCAGTTCTTC.

The J gene is TRBJ1-3, the V gene TRBV5-6; TRBD1 matches at 7 bases. The length of the CDR3 is 16 residues. The trim removed 0 bases at V and 7 bases at J, leaving 10 bases unmatched. Germline CDR1 and CDR2: SGHDT and YYEEEE. The CDR3 region is CASSLGPTGSGNTIYF. CDR3 nucleotides: TGTGCCAGCAGCTTGGGACCGACAGGGTCGGGGAACACCATATATTTT.

This clone was counted only a few times. This sequence joins TRBV5-6 and TRBJ2-3; unclear D gene. Germline V CDR1 and CDR2: SGHDT, YYEEEE. V lost 0 bases and J lost 5, with 7 bases in between. The CDR3 runs to 13 residues. DNA of the CDR3: TGTGCCAGCAGCTTGGGGCCGGGAGATACGCAGTATTTT. It codes for CASSLGPGDTQYF.

This chain connects TRBV6-5 to TRBJ2-7, with D possibly being TRBD1 or TRBD2 (5 bases each). The germline V gene encodes CDR1 MNHEY and CDR2 SVGAGI. Trimming left V 6 bases short and J 1 base short, with 13 bases between. CDR3 length: 14 residues. The CDR3 sequence: CASRKGPLSYEQYF. The CDR3 DNA sequence: TGTGCCAGCAGGAAGGGACCGCTTTCCTACGAGCAGTACTTC.

The chain carries TRBV28 and TRBJ2-5, with D possibly TRBD2 on 6 matching bases. Trimming stripped 6 bases from V and 5 bases from J, with 13 bases between. Germline assignment: CDR1 MDHEN and CDR2 SYDVKM. This CDR3 region has 13 residues. CDR3 DNA sequence: TGTGCCAGCAGACAGCCCAGCGGGGAGACCCAGTACTTC. This translates into CASRQPSGETQYF.

This rearrangement joins TRBV15 to TRBJ2-5; unclear D gene. V was trimmed by 3 bases and J by 10 bases, leaving 21 bases between them. CDR3 length: 15 amino acids. The germline gives CDR1 LNHNV, CDR2 YYDKDF (reference sequence). CDR3 loop: CATSSPQQVKSVQYF. The CDR3 DNA follows: TGTGCCACCAGCAGCCCCCAGCAAGTAAAGAGTGTCCAGTACTTC.

The chain employs TRBV11-3 and TRBJ1-4; TRBD1 is a possible D gene (5 bases). This CDR3 contains 14 residues. Germline assignment: CDR1 SGHNT and CDR2 YENEEA. The germline V and J ends were trimmed by 8 bases and 1 base, with 11 bases remaining between them. CDR3 sequence reads: CASGASKTNEKLFF. The CDR3 coding sequence is TGTGCCAGCGGGGCCTCTAAAACTAATGAAAAACTGTTTTTT.

Here the CDR3 DNA reads TGTGCCAGCGCCTCCCTTCTAGAGGGGGAGACCCAGTACTTC. Its translation is CASASLLEGETQYF. The V call is TRBV18, the J call TRBJ2-5; D possibly uses TRBD1 or TRBD2 (5 bases each). This CDR3 comprises 14 residues. V lost 8 bases and J 5 bases, leaving 18 bases between the germline ends. The germline gives CDR1 KGHSH, CDR2 LQKENI.

The chain combines TRBV13 with TRBJ2-3; 16 bases align to TRBD2. Looked up from germline, CDR1 is PRHDT and CDR2 is FYEKMQ (reference sequence). The CDR3 extends over 19 amino acids. V shed 4 bases and J 3 bases; nucleotides not matched to a gene: 10. The CDR3 here is CASSSTGTSGGASTDTQYF. The CDR3 nucleotides are TGTGCCAGCAGCTCCACCGGGACTAGCGGGGGGGCCAGTACAGATACGCAGTATTTT.

This rearrangement joins TRBV19 to TRBJ1-6; D is unclear. Germline V gene data show CDR1 as LNHDA and CDR2 as SQIVND (reference sequence). The CDR3 is 13 residues long. V was shortened by 4 bases and J by 9 bases, with 10 bases between the two germline ends. The CDR3 region has the DNA TGTGCCAGTAGTACCACCCGGATTTCACCCCTCCACTTT. This translates into CASSTTRISPLHF.

The chain recombines TRBV5-1 with TRBJ2-7, with a weak D call TRBD1 (5 bases). The V end was cut by 4 bases, the J end by 2 bases, with 13 bases between. Germline V gives CDR1 SGHRS, CDR2 YFSETQ. This CDR3 has 14 amino acids. CDR3 residues: CASSVRQGPYEQYF. The CDR3 region has the DNA TGCGCCAGCAGCGTAAGGCAGGGTCCCTACGAGCAGTACTTC. Looking up the rest from reference TRBV5-1 and TRBJ2-7 gives the full variable domain: KAGVTQTPRYLIKTRGQQVTLSCSPISGHRSVSWYQQTPGQGLQFLFEYFSETQRNKGNFPGRFSGRQFSNSRSEMNVSTLELGDSALYLCASSVRQGPYEQYFGPGTRLTVT.

The genes are TRBV19 and TRBJ2-7, with 7 bases aligning to TRBD1. Germline V lookup: CDR1 LNHDA, CDR2 SQIVND (reference sequence). This CDR3 contains 14 residues. The V and J ends lost 5 bases and 2 bases, in that order; junction bases with no gene match: 6. The CDR3 DNA follows: TGTGCCAGTAGTCCAGGACAGGTCACCTACGAGCAGTACTTC. Protein product: CASSPGQVTYEQYF.

The chain is built from TRBV30 and TRBJ2-3; D perhaps matches TRBD2 (5 bases). V lost 1 base and J 8 bases, leaving 25 bases between the germline ends. CDR1 and CDR2 (germline): GTSNPN, SVGIG (reference sequence). CDR3 length: 17 amino acids. CDR3 nucleotides: TGTGCCTGGAGTGACTGGAGCGGCACAGATACGGTCGGTACGCAGTATTTT. Its translation is CAWSDWSGTDTVGTQYF.

This chain joins TRBV28 and TRBJ2-3; TRBD2 aligns across 16 bases. V dropped 6 bases and J dropped 5; count of bases not matched to a gene: 11. There are 18 residues in the CDR3. CDR1 is MDHEN and CDR2 is SYDVKM in the germline V gene. The CDR3 reads CASRSSGLAGGGLDTQYF. CDR3 DNA: TGTGCCAGCAGGAGTTCGGGACTAGCGGGAGGGGGATTAGATACGCAGTATTTT.

The V gene is TRBV7-8, the J gene TRBJ1-6, with D hard to call. The germline V and J ends were trimmed by 0 bases and 6 bases, with 0 bases remaining between them. CDR1 SGHVS and CDR2 FQNEAQ come from the germline V gene. CDR3 length: 12 amino acids. CDR3 protein: CASSLANSPLHF. CDR3 nucleotides: TGTGCCAGCAGCTTAGCTAATTCACCCCTCCACTTT. The variable domain in full, with the rest retrieved from reference TRBV7-8 and TRBJ1-6, is GAGVSQSPRYKVAKRGQDVALRCDPISGHVSLFWYQQALGQGPEFLTYFQNEAQLDKSGLPSDRFFAERPEGSVSTLKIQRTQQEDSAVYLCASSLANSPLHFGNGTRLTVT.

The rearrangement uses TRBV7-9 and TRBJ2-5; D may be TRBD2 (6 bases). Germline CDR1 and CDR2: SEHNR and FQNEAQ (reference sequence). The CDR3 is 14 residues long. With 0 bases removed from V and 9 bases from J, the gap between germline ends came to 14 bases. The CDR3 DNA reads as TGTGCCAGCAGCTTAGCGGGGGGATCCGGGTCCCAGTACTTC. Encoded protein: CASSLAGGSGSQYF.

V and J are TRBV7-2 and TRBJ1-3; D perhaps matches TRBD1 (5 bases). The germline V gene has CDR1 SGHTA and CDR2 FQGNSA. Deletions cut 2 bases from V and 4 bases from J, with 24 bases between. This CDR3 has 19 residues. The CDR3 DNA reads as TGTGCCAGCAGCTTAAGGTGGCAGGGTAACGCGGTGGTAGGAAACACCATATATTTT. Translating it yields CASSLRWQGNAVVGNTIYF.

V gene TRBV29-1 combines with J gene TRBJ2-3; D is undetermined. CDR1 is SQVTM and CDR2 is ANQGSEA in the germline V gene. The V end was cut by 1 base, the J end by 2 bases, with 13 bases between. The CDR3 covers 15 residues. CDR3 bases: TGCAGCGTTGAAGGAAGTTCACCAGCCACAGATACGCAGTATTTT. This encodes CSVEGSSPATDTQYF.

V is TRBV16 and J is TRBJ1-1, with D tentatively TRBD1 (5 bases). The CDR3 totals 13 residues. The V and J ends lost 3 bases and 5 bases respectively, with 10 bases between them. Germline V lookup: CDR1 KGHSY, CDR2 FQNENV. The CDR3, as DNA: TGTGCCAGCAGCCAGGAGGGGTGGACTGAAGCTTTCTTT. Encoded protein: CASSQEGWTEAFF. Full variable domain (remainder filled in from reference TRBV16 and TRBJ1-1): GEEVAQTPKHLVRGEGQKAKLYCAPIKGHSYVFWYQQVLKNEFKFLISFQNENVFDETGMPKERFSAKCLPNSPCSLEIQATKLEDSAVYFCASSQEGWTEAFFGQGTRLTVV.

V gene TRBV9 combines with J gene TRBJ1-1; D might be TRBD1 (5 bases). Germline V gene data show CDR1 as SGDLS and CDR2 as YYNGEE. CDR3 length: 16 amino acids. The V gene lost 4 bases and the J gene lost 1 base, with 17 bases spanning the gap. The CDR3 loop reads CASSQHAGLTNTEAFF. Here the CDR3 DNA reads TGTGCCAGCAGCCAACATGCGGGACTCACGAACACTGAAGCTTTCTTT.